This entry concerns a single T cell receptor (beta chain). It has no known antigen specificity. No base quality values were provided; no much bigger clone lies one nucleotide off. The sample is drawn from a study of radiotherapy plus CTLA-4 blockade in lung cancer (dated by TCRdb to between 2018 and 2020). At the level of the whole study: Among the enrolled patients, roughly 19% had an objective response, and about 30% reached disease control. Findings and caveats that apply to the study as a whole: The strongest predictors of response, as reported, were early dynamic changes in blood T cell clones along with a rise in serum interferon-beta after radiation. After treatment with radiotherapy and ipilimumab, TCR clones that originated in tumors expanded in peripheral blood.

The CDR3 runs 16 residues from the cysteine to the phenylalanine. Only CDR3 DNA remains: 48 bases, in frame from the first base. CDR1 SGHAT and CDR2 FQNNGV were looked up in the germline V gene. Trimming takes 4 bases off V and 4 bases off J; junction bases not matched to a gene: 10. The study evaluated CTLA-4 blockade (ipilimumab) given together with focal radiation therapy in patients who had chemo-refractory metastatic non-small-cell lung cancer. Library preparation employed the immunoSEQ multiplex PCR assay. Entries here come from immuneACCESS through TCRdb and include only in-frame sequences with V and J called. Some clones fail to appear in such tables; in the studies checked, an unresolved V gene covers under half of the shortfall, and the cause of the remainder is unknown. The sample includes tens of thousands of clones, with about three quarters observed a single time. The ten largest clones add up to 2% to 2.5% of the sample.

The sequencing here drew on peripheral blood, taken from a patient treated with radiotherapy plus ipilimumab. The clonotype was recovered from a human donor with non-small cell lung cancer whose response to radiotherapy plus ipilimumab could not be evaluated. The chain employs TRBV11-2 and TRBJ1-1; the central 9 bases match TRBD1. The CDR3 region reads CASSSTITGGGTEAFF. At the DNA level, the sequence is TGTGCCAGCAGCTCTACGATAACAGGGGGCGGCACTGAAGCTTTCTTT.